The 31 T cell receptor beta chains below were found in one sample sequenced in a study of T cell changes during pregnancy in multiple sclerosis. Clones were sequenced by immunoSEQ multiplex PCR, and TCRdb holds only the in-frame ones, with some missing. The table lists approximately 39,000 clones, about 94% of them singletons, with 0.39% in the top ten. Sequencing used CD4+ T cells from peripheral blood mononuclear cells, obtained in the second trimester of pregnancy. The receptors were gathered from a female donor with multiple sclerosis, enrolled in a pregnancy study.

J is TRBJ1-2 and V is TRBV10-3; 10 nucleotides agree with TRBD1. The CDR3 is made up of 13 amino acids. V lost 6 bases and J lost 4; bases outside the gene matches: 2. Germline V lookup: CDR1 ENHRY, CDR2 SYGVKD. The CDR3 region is CAIRGTGVYGYTF. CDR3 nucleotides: TGTGCCATCAGGGGGACAGGGGTCTATGGCTACACCTTC.

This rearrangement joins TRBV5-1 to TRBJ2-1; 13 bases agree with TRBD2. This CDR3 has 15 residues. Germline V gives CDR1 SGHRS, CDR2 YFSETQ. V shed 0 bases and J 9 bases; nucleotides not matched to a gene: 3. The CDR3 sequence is CASSLVLAGGGEQFF. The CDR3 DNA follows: TGCGCCAGCAGCTTGGTACTAGCGGGAGGGGGTGAGCAGTTCTTC.

The CDR3 sequence is CASSTGTSGRSFTDTQYF. The DNA for the CDR3 is TGCGCCAGCAGCACCGGGACTAGCGGGAGGTCTTTCACAGATACGCAGTATTTT. The chain recombines TRBV5-1 with TRBJ2-3, with 15 bases lining up with TRBD2. With V trimmed by 4 bases and J by 2 bases, 8 bases remained unmatched. Per germline, CDR1 SGHRS and CDR2 YFSETQ. The CDR3 runs to 18 residues.

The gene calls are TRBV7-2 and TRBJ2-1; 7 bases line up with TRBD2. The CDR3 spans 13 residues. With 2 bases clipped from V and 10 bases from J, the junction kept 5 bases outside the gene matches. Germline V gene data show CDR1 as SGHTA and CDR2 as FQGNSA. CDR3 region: CASSLSREAEQFF. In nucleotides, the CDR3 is TGTGCCAGCAGCTTAAGTCGGGAGGCCGAGCAGTTCTTC.

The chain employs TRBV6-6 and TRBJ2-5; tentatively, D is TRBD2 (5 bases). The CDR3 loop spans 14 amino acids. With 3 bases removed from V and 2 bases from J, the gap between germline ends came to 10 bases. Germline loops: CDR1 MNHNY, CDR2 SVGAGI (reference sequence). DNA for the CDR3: TGTGCCAGCAGTTATGAACGAGGGCAAGAGACCCAGTACTTC. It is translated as CASSYERGQETQYF.

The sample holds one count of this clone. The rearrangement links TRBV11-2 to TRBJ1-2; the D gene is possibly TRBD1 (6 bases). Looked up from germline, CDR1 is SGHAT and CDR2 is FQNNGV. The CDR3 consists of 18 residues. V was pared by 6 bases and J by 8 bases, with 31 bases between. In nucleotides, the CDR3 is TGTGCCAGCAGATCTCCCGGGGGGGACATCGGAGGGGGACTCGGCTACACCTTC. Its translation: CASRSPGGDIGGGLGYTF.

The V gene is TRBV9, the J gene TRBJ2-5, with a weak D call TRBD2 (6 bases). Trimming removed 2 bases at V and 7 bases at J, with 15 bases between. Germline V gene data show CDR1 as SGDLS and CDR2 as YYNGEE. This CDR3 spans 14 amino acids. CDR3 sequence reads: CASSVDSRGGTQYF. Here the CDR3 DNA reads TGTGCCAGCAGCGTCGACAGTCGGGGAGGGACCCAGTACTTC.

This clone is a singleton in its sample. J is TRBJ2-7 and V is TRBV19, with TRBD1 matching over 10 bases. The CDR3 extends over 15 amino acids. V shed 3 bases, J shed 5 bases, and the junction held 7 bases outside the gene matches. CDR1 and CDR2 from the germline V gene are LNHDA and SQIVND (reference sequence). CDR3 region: CASSIRDRGGDEQYF. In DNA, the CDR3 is TGTGCCAGTAGTATCCGGGACAGGGGCGGGGACGAGCAGTACTTC. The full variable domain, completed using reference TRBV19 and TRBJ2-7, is DGGITQSPKYLFRKEGQNVTLSCEQNLNHDAMYWYRQDPGQGLRLIYYSQIVNDFQKGDIAEGYSVSREKKESFPLTVTSAQKNPTAFYLCASSIRDRGGDEQYFGPGTRLTVT.

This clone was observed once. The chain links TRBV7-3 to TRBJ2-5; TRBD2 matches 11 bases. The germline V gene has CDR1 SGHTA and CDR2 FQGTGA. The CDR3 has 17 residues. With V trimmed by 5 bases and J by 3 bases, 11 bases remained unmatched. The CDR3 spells CASSVTSGGLYKETQYF. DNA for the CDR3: TGTGCCAGCAGCGTCACTAGCGGGGGCCTATACAAAGAGACCCAGTACTTC.

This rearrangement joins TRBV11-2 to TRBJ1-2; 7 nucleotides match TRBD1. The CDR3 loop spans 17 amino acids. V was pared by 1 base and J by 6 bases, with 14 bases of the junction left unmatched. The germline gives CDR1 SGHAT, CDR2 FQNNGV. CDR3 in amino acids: CASSLVPEDRERNGYTF. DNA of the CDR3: TGTGCCAGCAGCTTAGTCCCCGAAGACAGGGAGCGGAATGGCTACACCTTC.

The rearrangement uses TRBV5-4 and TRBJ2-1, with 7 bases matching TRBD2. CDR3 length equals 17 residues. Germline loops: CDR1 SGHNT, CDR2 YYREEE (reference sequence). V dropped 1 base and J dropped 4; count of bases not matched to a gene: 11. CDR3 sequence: CASSLLGGTIMYNEQFF. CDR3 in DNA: TGTGCCAGCAGCTTGCTTGGGGGGACTATTATGTACAATGAGCAGTTCTTC.

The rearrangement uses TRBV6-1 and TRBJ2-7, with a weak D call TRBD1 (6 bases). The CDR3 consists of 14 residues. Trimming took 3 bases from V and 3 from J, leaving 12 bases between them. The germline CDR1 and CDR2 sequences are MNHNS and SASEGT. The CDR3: CASSDRGQFYEQYF. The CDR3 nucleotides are TGTGCCAGCAGTGACAGGGGACAATTCTACGAGCAGTACTTC.

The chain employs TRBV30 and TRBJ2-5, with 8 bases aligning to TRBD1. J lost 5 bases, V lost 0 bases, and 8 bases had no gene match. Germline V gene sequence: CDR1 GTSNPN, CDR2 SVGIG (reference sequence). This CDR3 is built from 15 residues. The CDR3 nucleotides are TGTGCCTGGAGTGTACTTCAGGGGGCAAGGGAGACCCAGTACTTC. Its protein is CAWSVLQGARETQYF. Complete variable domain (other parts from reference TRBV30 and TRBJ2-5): SQTIHQWPATLVQPVGSPLSLECTVEGTSNPNLYWYRQAAGRGLQLLFYSVGIGQISSEVPQNLSASRPQDRQFILSSKKLLLSDSGFYLCAWSVLQGARETQYFGPGTRLLVL.

The CDR3 reads CASSTRGQGSTDTQYF. The CDR3 region has the DNA TGCGCCAGCAGCACCCGAGGGCAGGGGAGCACAGATACGCAGTATTTT. The chain recombines TRBV5-1 with TRBJ2-3; D possibly corresponds to TRBD1 (6 bases). CDR3 length: 16 amino acids. Germline CDR1 reads SGHRS; CDR2 reads YFSETQ. With 4 bases removed from V and 0 bases from J, the gap between germline ends came to 15 bases. The variable domain in full, completed from reference TRBV5-1 and TRBJ2-3, reads KAGVTQTPRYLIKTRGQQVTLSCSPISGHRSVSWYQQTPGQGLQFLFEYFSETQRNKGNFPGRFSGRQFSNSRSEMNVSTLELGDSALYLCASSTRGQGSTDTQYFGPGTRLTVL.

CDR3 in amino acids: CASTRDSGNTIYF. As DNA, the CDR3 is TGTGCCAGCACTCGGGACAGCGGAAACACCATATATTTT. V gene TRBV2 combines with J gene TRBJ1-3, with TRBD1 identical over 7 bases. The trim removed 7 bases at V and 4 bases at J, leaving 4 bases unmatched. Germline V gives CDR1 SNHLY, CDR2 FYNNEI. The CDR3 contains 13 residues.

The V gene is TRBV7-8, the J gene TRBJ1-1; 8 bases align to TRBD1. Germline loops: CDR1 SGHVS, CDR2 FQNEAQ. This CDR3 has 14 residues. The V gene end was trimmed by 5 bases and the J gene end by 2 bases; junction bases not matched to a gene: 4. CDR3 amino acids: CASSPGQGNTEAFF. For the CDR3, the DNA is TGTGCCAGCAGCCCAGGACAGGGCAACACTGAAGCTTTCTTT.

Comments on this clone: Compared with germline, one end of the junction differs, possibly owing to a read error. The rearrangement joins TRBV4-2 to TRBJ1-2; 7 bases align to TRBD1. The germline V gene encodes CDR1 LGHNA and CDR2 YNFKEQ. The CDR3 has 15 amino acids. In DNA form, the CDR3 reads TGTGCCAGCAGCCAAGAATTCAAGGGACAGACCCTTTCCCTCTTC. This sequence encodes CASSQEFKGQTLSLF.

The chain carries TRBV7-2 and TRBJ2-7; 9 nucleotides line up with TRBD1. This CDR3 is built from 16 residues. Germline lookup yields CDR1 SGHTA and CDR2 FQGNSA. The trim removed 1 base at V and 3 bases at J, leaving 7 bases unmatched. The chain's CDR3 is CASSLGTGAIGYEQYF. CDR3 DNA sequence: TGTGCCAGCAGCTTAGGGACAGGGGCAATTGGCTACGAGCAGTACTTC.

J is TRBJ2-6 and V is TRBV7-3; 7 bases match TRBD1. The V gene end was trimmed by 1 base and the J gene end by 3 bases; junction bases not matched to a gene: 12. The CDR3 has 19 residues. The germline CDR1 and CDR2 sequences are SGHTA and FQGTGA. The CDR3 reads CASSLRSPGQENGANVLTF. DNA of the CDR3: TGTGCCAGCAGCTTAAGGTCCCCCGGACAGGAGAATGGGGCCAACGTCCTGACTTTC.

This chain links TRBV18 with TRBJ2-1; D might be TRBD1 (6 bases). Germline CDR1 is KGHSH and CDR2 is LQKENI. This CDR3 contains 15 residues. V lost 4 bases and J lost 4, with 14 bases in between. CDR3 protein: CASSRDTSIYNEQFF. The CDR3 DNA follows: TGTGCCAGCTCACGGGACACCTCGATATACAATGAGCAGTTCTTC.

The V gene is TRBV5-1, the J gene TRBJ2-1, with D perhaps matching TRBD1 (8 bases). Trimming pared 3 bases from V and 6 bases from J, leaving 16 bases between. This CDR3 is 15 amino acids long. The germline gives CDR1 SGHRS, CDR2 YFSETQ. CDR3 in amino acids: CASSSQQGGINEQFF. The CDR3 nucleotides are TGCGCCAGCAGCTCACAACAGGGGGGGATCAATGAGCAGTTCTTC.

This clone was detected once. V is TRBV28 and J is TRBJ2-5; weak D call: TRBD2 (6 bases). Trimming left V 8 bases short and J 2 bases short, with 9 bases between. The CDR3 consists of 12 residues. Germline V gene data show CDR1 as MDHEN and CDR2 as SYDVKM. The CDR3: CASQSGQETQYF. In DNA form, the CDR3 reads TGTGCCAGCCAGAGCGGGCAAGAGACCCAGTACTTC.

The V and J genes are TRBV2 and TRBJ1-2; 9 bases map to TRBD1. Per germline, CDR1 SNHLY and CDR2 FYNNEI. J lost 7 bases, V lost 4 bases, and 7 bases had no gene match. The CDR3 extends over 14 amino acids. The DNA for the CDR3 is TGTGCCAGCAGTGGAGGACAGGGGATAAGTGGCTACACCTTC. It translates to CASSGGQGISGYTF.

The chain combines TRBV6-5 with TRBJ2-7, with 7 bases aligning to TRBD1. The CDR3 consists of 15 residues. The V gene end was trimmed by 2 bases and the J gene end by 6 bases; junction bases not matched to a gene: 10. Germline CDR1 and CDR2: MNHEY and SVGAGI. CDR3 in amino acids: CASSYTAGGRGEQYF. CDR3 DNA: TGTGCCAGCAGTTACACGGCAGGGGGTCGCGGCGAGCAGTACTTC.

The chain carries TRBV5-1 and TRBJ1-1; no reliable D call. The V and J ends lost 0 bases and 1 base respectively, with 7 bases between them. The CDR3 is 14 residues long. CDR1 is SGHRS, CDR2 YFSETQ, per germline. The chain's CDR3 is CASSLESGNTEAFF. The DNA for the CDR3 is TGCGCCAGCAGCTTGGAATCGGGGAACACTGAAGCTTTCTTT.

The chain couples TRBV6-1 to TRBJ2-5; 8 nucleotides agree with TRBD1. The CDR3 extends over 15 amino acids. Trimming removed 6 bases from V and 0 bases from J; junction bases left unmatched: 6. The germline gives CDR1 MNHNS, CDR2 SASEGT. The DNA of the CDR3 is TGTGCCAGCAGGACAGGGGCTTTGTACCAAGAGACCCAGTACTTC. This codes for CASRTGALYQETQYF.

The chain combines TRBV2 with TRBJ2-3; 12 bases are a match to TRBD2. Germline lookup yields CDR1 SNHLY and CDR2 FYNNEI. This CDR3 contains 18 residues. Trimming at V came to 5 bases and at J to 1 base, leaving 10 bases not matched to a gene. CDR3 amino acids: CASSPSGGAFGGTDTQYF. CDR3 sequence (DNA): TGTGCCAGCAGTCCTAGCGGGGGGGCCTTTGGTGGCACAGATACGCAGTATTTT.

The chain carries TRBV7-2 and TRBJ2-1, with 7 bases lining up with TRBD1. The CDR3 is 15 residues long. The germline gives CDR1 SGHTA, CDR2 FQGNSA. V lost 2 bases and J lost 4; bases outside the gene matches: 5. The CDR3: CASSLSGQIYNEQFF. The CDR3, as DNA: TGTGCCAGCAGCTTATCGGGACAGATTTACAATGAGCAGTTCTTC.

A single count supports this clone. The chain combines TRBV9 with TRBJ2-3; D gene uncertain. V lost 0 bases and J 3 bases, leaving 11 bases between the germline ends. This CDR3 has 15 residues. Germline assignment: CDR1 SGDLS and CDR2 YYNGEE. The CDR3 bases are TGTGCCAGCAGCGTAGCGCTAGGATATACAGATACGCAGTATTTT. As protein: CASSVALGYTDTQYF.

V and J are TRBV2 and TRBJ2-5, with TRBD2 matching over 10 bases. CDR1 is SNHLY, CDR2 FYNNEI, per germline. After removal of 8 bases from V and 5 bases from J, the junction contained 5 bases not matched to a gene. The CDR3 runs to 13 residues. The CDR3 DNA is TGTGCCAGCCAGCGGGGGGGCCGGGAGACCCAGTACTTC. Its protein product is CASQRGGRETQYF. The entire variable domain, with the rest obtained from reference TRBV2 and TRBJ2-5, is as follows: EPEVTQTPSHQVTQMGQEVILRCVPISNHLYFYWYRQILGQKVEFLVSFYNNEISEKSEIFDDQFSVERPDGSNFTLKIRSTKLEDSAMYFCASQRGGRETQYFGPGTRLLVL.

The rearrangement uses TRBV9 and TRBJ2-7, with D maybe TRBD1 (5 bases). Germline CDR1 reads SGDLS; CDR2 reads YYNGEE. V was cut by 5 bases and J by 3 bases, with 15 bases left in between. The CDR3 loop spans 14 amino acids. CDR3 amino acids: CASSPRAGNYEQYF. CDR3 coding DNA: TGTGCCAGCAGTCCCCGGGCAGGGAACTACGAGCAGTACTTC.